The T cell receptor beta chain described here comes from a study of cytomegalovirus exposure and HLA in healthy donors. Of note for this clone: As yet, its antigen is unknown.

Findings and limits, study-wide: The authors listed 150 to 200 TCR beta chains as cytomegalovirus-associated. It was found in a later analysis that first-cohort TCR clusters tended to co-occur in the 120 validation repertoires. TCR sequences were mostly rare, though some public TCRs occurred in many donors.

The protocol was immunoSEQ multiplex PCR, while the TCRdb copy is restricted to in-frame clones and leaves out a portion. The table lists about 150,000 clones, 85% to 90% of them singletons, with around 3.2% in the top ten. Between the trimmed V and J ends, which lost 3 bases and 2 bases, there was a span of 14 bases. The germline V gene encodes CDR1 SGHDT and CDR2 YYEEEE. The CDR3 loop spans 15 amino acids. The chain combines TRBV5-6 with TRBJ2-5, with D perhaps matching TRBD1 (5 bases). The receptor was derived from a young woman in good health and CMV-seropositive. Input material: PBMCs. CDR3 region: CASSSLRQSQETQYF. The CDR3 DNA is TGTGCCAGCAGCTCCCTCAGACAGTCACAAGAGACCCAGTACTTC. The full variable domain, with the rest looked up from reference TRBV5-6 and TRBJ2-5, is DAGVTQSPTHLIKTRGQQVTLRCSPKSGHDTVSWYQQALGQGPQFIFQYYEEEERQRGNFPDRFSGHQFPNYSSELNVNALLLGDSALYLCASSSLRQSQETQYFGPGTRLLVL.